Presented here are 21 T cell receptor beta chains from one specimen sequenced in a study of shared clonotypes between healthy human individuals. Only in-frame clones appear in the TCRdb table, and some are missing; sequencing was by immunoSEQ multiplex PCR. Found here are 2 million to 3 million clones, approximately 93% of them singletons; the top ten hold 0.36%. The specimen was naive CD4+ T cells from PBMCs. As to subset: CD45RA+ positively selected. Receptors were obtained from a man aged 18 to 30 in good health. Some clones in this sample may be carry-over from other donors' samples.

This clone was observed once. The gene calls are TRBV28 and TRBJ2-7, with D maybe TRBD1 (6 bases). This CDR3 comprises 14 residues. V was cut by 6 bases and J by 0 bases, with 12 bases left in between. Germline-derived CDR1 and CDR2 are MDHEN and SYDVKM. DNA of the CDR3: TGTGCCAGCAGGCCAGGGACAAACTCCTACGAGCAGTACTTC. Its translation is CASRPGTNSYEQYF.

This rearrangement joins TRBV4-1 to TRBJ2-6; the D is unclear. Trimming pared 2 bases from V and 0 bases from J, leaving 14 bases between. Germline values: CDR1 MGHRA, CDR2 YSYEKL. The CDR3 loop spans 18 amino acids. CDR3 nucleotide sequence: TGCGCCAGCAGCCAACAGCTGGGCTCGGCCTCTGGGGCCAACGTCCTGACTTTC. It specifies CASSQQLGSASGANVLTF.

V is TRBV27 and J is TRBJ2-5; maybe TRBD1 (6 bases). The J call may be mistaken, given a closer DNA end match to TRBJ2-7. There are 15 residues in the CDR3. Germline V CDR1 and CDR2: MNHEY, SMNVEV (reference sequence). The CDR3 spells CASTPGTLFTYEQYF. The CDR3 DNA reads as TGTGCCAGCACTCCCGGGACACTCTTTACTTACGAGCAGTACTTC.

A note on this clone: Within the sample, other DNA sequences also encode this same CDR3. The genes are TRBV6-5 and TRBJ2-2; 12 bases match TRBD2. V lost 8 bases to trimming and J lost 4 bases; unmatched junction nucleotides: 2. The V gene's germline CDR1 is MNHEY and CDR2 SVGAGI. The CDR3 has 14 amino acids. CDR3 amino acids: CASRLAGATGELFF. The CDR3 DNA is TGTGCCAGCCGACTAGCGGGAGCCACCGGGGAGCTGTTTTTT.

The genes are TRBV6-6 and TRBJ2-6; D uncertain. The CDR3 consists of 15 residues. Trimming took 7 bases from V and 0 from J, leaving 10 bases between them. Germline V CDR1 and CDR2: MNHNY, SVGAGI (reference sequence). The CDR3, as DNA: TGTGCCAGCACCCCTCCGAGCTCTGGGGCCAACGTCCTGACTTTC. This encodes CASTPPSSGANVLTF.

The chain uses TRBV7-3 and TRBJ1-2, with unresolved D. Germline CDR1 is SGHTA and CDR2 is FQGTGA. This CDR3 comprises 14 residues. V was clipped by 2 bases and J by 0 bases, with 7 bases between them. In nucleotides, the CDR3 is TGTGCCAGCAGCTTACAGCCAGCTAACTATGGCTACACCTTC. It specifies CASSLQPANYGYTF.

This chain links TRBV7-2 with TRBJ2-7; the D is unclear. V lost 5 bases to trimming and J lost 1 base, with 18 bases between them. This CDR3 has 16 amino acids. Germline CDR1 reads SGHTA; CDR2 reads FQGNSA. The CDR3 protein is CASSLFSEIESYEQYF. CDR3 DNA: TGTGCCAGCAGCCTCTTTAGTGAGATAGAATCCTACGAGCAGTACTTC. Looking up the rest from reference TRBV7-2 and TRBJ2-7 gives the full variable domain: GAGVSQSPSNKVTEKGKDVELRCDPISGHTALYWYRQSLGQGLEFLIYFQGNSAPDKSGLPSDRFSAERTGGSVSTLTIQRTQQEDSAVYLCASSLFSEIESYEQYFGPGTRLTVT.

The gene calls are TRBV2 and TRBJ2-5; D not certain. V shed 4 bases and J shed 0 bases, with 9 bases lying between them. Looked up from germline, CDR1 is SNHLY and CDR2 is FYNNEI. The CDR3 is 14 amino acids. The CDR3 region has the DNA TGTGCCAGCAGTGTGGAGCAGTACCAAGAGACCCAGTACTTC. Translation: CASSVEQYQETQYF.

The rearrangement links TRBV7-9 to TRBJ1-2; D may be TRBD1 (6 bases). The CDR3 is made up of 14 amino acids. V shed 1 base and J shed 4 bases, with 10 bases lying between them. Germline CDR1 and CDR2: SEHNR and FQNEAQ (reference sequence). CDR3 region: CASSLDWGAYGYTF. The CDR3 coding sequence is TGTGCCAGCAGCTTAGATTGGGGGGCCTATGGCTACACCTTC.

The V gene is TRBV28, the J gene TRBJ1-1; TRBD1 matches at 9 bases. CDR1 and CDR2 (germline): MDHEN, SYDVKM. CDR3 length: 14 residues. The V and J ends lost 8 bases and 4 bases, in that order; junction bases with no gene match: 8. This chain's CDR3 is CASAGTGPPTEAFF. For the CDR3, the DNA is TGTGCCAGCGCCGGGACAGGGCCACCCACTGAAGCTTTCTTT. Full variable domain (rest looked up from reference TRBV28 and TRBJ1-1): DVKVTQSSRYLVKRTGEKVFLECVQDMDHENMFWYRQDPGLGLRLIYFSYDVKMKEKGDIPEGYSVSREKKERFSLILESASTNQTSMYLCASAGTGPPTEAFFGQGTRLTVV.

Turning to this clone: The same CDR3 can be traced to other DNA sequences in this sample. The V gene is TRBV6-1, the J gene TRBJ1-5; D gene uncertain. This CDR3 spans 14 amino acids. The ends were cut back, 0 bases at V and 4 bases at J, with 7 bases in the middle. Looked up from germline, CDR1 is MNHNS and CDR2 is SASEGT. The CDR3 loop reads CASSEASGNQPQHF. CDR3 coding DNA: TGTGCCAGCAGTGAAGCTTCTGGGAATCAGCCCCAGCATTTT.

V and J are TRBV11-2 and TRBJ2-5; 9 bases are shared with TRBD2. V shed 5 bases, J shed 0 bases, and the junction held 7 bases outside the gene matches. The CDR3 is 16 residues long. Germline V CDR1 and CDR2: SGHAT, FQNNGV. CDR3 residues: CASSVSGRRDQETQYF. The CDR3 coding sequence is TGTGCCAGCAGCGTTAGCGGGAGAAGGGACCAAGAGACCCAGTACTTC.

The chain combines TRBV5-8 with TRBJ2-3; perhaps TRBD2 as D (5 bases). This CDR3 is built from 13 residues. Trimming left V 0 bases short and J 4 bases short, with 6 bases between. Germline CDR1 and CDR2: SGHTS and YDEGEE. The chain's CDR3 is CASSLGAADTQYF. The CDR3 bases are TGTGCCAGCAGCTTGGGAGCGGCAGATACGCAGTATTTT. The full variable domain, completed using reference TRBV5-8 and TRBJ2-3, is EAGVTQSPTHLIKTRGQQATLRCSPISGHTSVYWYQQALGLGLQFLLWYDEGEERNRGNFPPRFSGRQFPNYSSELNVNALELEDSALYLCASSLGAADTQYFGPGTRLTVL.

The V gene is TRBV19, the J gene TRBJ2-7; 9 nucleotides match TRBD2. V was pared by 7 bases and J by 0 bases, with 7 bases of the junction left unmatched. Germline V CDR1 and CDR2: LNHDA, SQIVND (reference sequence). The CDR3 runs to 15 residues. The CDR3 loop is CASKVQREASYEQYF. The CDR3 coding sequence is TGTGCCAGTAAGGTTCAGCGGGAGGCCTCCTACGAGCAGTACTTC.

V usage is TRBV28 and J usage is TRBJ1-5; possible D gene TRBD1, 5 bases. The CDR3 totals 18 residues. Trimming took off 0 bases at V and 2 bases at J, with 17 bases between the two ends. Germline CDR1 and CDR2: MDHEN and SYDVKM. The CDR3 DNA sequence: TGTGCCAGCAGTTTATGGGTCGGAGGGGTAGGGGGCAATCAGCCCCAGCATTTT. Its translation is CASSLWVGGVGGNQPQHF.

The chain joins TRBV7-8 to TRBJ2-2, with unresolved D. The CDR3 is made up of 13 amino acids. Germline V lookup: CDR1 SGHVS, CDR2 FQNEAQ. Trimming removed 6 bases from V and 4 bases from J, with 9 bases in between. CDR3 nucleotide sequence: TGTGCCAGCAGACTTTCGAGCACCGGGGAGCTGTTTTTT. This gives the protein CASRLSSTGELFF.

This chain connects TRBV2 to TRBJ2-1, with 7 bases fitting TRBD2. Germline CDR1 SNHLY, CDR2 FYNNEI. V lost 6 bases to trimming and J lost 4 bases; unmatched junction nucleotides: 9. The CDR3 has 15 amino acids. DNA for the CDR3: TGTGCCAGCAGGGAGAGCGGGGTTTCTTACAATGAGCAGTTCTTC. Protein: CASRESGVSYNEQFF. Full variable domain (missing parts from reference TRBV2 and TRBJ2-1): EPEVTQTPSHQVTQMGQEVILRCVPISNHLYFYWYRQILGQKVEFLVSFYNNEISEKSEIFDDQFSVERPDGSNFTLKIRSTKLEDSAMYFCASRESGVSYNEQFFGPGTRLTVL.

The CDR3 coding sequence is TGTGCCAGCAGCACATTCCCGGGACGGGTCGAGCAGTTCTTC. It is translated as CASSTFPGRVEQFF. This sequence joins TRBV7-2 and TRBJ2-1; possibly TRBD1 or TRBD2 for D (5 bases each). CDR1 SGHTA and CDR2 FQGNSA come from the germline V gene. V was shortened by 5 bases and J by 10 bases, with 18 bases between the two germline ends. There are 14 residues in the CDR3.

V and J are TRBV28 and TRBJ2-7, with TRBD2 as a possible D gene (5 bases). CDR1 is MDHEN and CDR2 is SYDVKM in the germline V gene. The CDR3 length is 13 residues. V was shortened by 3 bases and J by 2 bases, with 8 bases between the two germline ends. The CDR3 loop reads CASSFGVPYEQYF. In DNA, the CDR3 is TGTGCCAGCAGTTTCGGGGTACCCTACGAGCAGTACTTC.

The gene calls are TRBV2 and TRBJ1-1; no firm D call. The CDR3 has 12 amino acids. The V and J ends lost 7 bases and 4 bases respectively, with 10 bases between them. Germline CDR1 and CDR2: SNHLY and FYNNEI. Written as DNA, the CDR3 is TGTGCCAGCATCCGGGCCGTCACTGAAGCTTTCTTT. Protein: CASIRAVTEAFF. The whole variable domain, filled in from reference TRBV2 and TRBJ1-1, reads EPEVTQTPSHQVTQMGQEVILRCVPISNHLYFYWYRQILGQKVEFLVSFYNNEISEKSEIFDDQFSVERPDGSNFTLKIRSTKLEDSAMYFCASIRAVTEAFFGQGTRLTVV.

CDR3: CSVQQSYEQYF. The CDR3 bases are TGCAGCGTTCAACAGTCCTACGAGCAGTACTTC. The J gene is TRBJ2-7, the V gene TRBV29-1, with D unresolved. The CDR3 runs to 11 residues. V gave up 5 bases and J gave up 1 base, with 6 bases separating them. CDR1 is SQVTM and CDR2 is ANQGSEA in the germline V gene.